A selection of T cell receptor beta chains follows, all from one sample in a study of T cells in Graves' hyperthyroidism and ophthalmopathy. TCRdb called the multiplex PCR reads again in MiXCR, with one record for every CDR3 protein. This table has some 420,000 distinct CDR3 sequences, approximately 14% appearing once. Sequenced input: blood. The receptors were sampled from a woman under 30 with Graves' hyperthyroidism. CDR3s include the opening cysteine and the closing phenylalanine or tryptophan. The D gene is left open where the match is weak. Size is stated for part of the rows, as once, few or many counts, or as a class when the clone is expanded.

abundance | j_gene | len | v_gene | d_gene | CDR3nt | CDR3aa
many | TRBJ1-2 | 13 | TRBV19 | NA | TGTGCCAGTAGTATCGGGACTTTCCATGGCTACACCTTC | CASSIGTFHGYTF
NA | TRBJ2-7 | 16 | TRBV18 | TRBD2 | TGTGCCAGCTCACCAAAAGCTAGCGGGATATCGTACGAGCAGTACTTC | CASSPKASGISYEQYF
many | TRBJ1-6 | 16 | TRBV3-1 | NA | TGTGCCAGCAGCCAATCCCAGGGGATGGGGAATTCACCCCTCCACTTT | CASSQSQGMGNSPLHF
few | TRBJ2-1 | 22 | TRBV5-1 | NA | TGCGCCAGCAGCCTCATAAGCGTCGGGCAGGGAGTAGTGCCAGAAACGTACAATGAGCAGTTCTTC | CASSLISVGQGVVPETYNEQFF
many | TRBJ2-7 | 13 | TRBV2 | NA | TGTGCCAGCATGGCGGGGACGACCTACGAGCAGTACTTC | CASMAGTTYEQYF
few | TRBJ1-5 | 12 | TRBV29-1 | NA | TGCAGCGTAGGGCTGCTGGGCCAGCCCCAGCATTTT | CSVGLLGQPQHF
few | TRBJ2-2 | 13 | TRBV19 | NA | TGTGCCAGTAGTATCTGGGGAACCGGGGAGCTGTTTTTT | CASSIWGTGELFF
many | TRBJ1-6 | 16 | TRBV28 | TRBD1 | TGTGCCAGCAGTTTATACAGACAGGGGGCTTGGTCACCCCTCCACTTT | CASSLYRQGAWSPLHF
NA | TRBJ2-2 | 19 | TRBV6-1 | TRBD2 | TGTGCCAGCATCCCCAGTAGCGGGGACGCCCGACTATTCACCGGGGAGCTGTTTTTT | CASIPSSGDARLFTGELFF
few | TRBJ2-1 | 14 | TRBV29-1 | NA | TGCAGCGTTGACCGGGACGGAATCTACAATGAGCAGTTCTTC | CSVDRDGIYNEQFF
many | TRBJ2-5 | 16 | TRBV7-2 | TRBD2 | TGTGCCAGCAGCTGGGGTAGCGGGAGGGCCTCTGAGACCCAGTACTTC | CASSWGSGRASETQYF
NA | TRBJ1-4 | 16 | TRBV7-2 | TRBD1 | TGTGCCAGCAGCCCGAGGGTACAGGGGACTAATGAAAAACTGTTTTTT | CASSPRVQGTNEKLFF
medium-sized | TRBJ2-7 | 13 | TRBV20-1 | NA | TGCAGTGCCGGAGGACAGAAGATTTACGAGCAGTACTTC | CSAGGQKIYEQYF
few | TRBJ2-1 | 14 | TRBV29-1 | TRBD2 | TGCAGCGTTGTCAGCGGGACGAAGGGGAATGAGCAGTTCTTC | CSVVSGTKGNEQFF
many | TRBJ1-1 | 13 | TRBV6-1 | NA | TGTGCCAGCAGGGGGGGGCTGAACACTGAAGCTTTCTTT | CASRGGLNTEAFF
many | TRBJ2-1 | 14 | TRBV18 | TRBD1 | TGTGCCAGCTCACCAATGGACAGGGACAATGAGCAGTTCTTC | CASSPMDRDNEQFF
few | TRBJ2-7 | 16 | TRBV9 | NA | TGTGCCAGCAGCGTAGGATCGGGGGTCGAAGCACGCGAGCAGTACTTC | CASSVGSGVEAREQYF
many | TRBJ2-7 | 15 | TRBV3-1 | NA | TGTGCCAGCAGCCTTATGACACGCTACTCCTACGAGCAGTACTTC | CASSLMTRYSYEQYF
NA | TRBJ1-5 | 14 | TRBV7-2 | NA | TGTGCCAGCAGCTTAGCTGGGGACGGTCAGCCCCAGCATTTT | CASSLAGDGQPQHF
many | TRBJ1-2 | 13 | TRBV14 | NA | TGTGCCAGCAGCTCCCTATCTGGCTATGGCTACACCTTC | CASSSLSGYGYTF
few | TRBJ2-5 | 15 | TRBV12-3/TRBV12-4 | NA | TGTGCCAGCAGTCCTCCGGGACATTCACAAGAGACCCAGTACTTC | CASSPPGHSQETQYF